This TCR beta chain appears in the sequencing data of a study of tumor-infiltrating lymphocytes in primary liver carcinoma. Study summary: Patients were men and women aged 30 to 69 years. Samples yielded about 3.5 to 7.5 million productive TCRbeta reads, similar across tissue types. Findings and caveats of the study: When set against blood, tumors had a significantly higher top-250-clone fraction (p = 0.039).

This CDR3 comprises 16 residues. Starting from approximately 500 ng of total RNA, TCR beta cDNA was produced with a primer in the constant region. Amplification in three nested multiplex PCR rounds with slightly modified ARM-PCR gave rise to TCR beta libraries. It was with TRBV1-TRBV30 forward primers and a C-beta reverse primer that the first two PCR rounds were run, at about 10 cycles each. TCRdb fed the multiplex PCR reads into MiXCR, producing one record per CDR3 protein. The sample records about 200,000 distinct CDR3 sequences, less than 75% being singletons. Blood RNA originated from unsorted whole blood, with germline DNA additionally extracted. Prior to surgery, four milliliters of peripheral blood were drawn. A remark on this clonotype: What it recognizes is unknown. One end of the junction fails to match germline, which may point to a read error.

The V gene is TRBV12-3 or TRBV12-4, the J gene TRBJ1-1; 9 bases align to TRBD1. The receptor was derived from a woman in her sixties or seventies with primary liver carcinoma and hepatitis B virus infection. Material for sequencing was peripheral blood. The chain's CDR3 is CASNLPPGQGGSEAFF. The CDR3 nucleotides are TGTGCCAGCAATTTACCTCCGGGACAGGGCGGGTCTGAAGCTTTCTTT.